The entry that follows covers one T cell receptor beta chain sequence. Its matching antigen is unknown. This entry belongs to a study of type 1 regulatory T cells. Trimming removed 0 bases from V and 6 bases from J, with 24 bases in between. CDR1 and CDR2 from the germline V gene are SGHDN and FVKESK. The CDR3 consists of 19 residues. MiXCR, run by TCRdb on the reads, gives a single entry per CDR3 protein. The sample records just under 65,000 distinct CDR3 sequences, more than 45% being singletons. This clonotype was sampled from a human donor in good health. V and J are TRBV14 and TRBJ2-1; D might be TRBD1 (5 bases). The sequencing input was cultured non-Tr1 T cells, either the whole culture or a sorted T cell fraction (not recorded which). CDR3 sequence reads: CASSQETGIWSDITNEQFF. CDR3 nucleotides: TGTGCCAGCAGCCAAGAGACTGGGATCTGGTCGGACATCACCAATGAGCAGTTCTTC.